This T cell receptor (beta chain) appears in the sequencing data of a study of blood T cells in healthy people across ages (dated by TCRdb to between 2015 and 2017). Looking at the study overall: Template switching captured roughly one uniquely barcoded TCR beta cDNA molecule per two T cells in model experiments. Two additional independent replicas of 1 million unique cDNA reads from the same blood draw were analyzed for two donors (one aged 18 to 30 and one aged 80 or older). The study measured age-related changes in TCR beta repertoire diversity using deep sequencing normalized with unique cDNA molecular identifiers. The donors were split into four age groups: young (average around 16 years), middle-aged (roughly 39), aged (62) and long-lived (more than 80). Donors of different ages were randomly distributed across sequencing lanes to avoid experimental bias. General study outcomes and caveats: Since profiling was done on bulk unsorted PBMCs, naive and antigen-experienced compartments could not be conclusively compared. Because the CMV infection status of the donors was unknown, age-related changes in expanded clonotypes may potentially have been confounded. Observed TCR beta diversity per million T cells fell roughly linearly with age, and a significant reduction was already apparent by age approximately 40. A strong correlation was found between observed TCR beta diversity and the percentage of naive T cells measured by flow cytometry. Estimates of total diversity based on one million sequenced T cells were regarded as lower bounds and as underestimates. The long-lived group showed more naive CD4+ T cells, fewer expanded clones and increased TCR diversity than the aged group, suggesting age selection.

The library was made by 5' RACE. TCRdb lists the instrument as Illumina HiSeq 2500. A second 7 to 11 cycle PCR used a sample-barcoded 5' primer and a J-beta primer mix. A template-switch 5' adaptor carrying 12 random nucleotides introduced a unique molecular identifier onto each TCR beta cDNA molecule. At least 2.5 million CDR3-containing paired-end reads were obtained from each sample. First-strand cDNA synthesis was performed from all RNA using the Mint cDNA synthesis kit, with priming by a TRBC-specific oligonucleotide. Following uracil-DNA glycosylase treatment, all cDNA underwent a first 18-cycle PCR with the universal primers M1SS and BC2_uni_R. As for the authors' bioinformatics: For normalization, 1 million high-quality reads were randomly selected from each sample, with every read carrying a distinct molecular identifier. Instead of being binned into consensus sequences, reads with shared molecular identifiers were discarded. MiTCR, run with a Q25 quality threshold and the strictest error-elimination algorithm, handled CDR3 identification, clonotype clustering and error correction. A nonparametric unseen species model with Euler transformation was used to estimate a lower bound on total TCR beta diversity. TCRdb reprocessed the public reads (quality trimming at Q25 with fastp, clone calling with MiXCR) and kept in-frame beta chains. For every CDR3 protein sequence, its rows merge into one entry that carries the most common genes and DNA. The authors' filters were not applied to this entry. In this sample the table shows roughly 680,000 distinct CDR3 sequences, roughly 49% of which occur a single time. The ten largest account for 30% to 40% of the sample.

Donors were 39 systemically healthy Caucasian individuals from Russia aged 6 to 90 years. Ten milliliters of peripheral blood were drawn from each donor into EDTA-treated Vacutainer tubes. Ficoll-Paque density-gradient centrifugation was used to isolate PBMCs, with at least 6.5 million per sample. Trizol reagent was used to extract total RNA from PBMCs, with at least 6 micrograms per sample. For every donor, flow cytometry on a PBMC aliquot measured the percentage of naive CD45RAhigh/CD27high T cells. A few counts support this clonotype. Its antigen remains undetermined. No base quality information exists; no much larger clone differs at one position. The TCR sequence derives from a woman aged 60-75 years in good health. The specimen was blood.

The bases read TGCAGCGTTGTGGGGCTAGCGGGAGATTACGAGCAGTACTTC. The encoded protein is CSVVGLAGDYEQYF. The chain joins TRBV29-1 to TRBJ2-7; a stretch of 10 junction bases matches TRBD2. The CDR3, cysteine through phenylalanine, is 14 amino acids long. Only the CDR3 DNA stays, 42 bases, in frame from base 1. Trimming takes 4 bases off V and 4 bases off J; junction bases not matched to a gene: 7. Sequences SQVTM (CDR1) and ANQGSEA (CDR2) are obtained from the germline V gene.